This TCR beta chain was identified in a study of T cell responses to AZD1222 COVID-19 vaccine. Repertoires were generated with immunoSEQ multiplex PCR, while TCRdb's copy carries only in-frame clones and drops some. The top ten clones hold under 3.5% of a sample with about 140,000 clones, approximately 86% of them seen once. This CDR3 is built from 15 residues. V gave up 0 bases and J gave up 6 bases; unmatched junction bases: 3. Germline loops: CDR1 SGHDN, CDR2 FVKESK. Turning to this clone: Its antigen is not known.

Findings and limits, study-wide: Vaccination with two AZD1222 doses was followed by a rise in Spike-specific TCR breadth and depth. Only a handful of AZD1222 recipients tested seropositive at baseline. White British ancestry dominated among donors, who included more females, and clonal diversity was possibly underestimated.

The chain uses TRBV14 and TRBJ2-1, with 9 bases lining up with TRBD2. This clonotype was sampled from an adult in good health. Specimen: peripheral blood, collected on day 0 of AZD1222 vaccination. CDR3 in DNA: TGTGCCAGCAGCCAAGAACTAGCGGGCCTCAATGAGCAGTTCTTC. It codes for CASSQELAGLNEQFF.